What follows describes a single TCR beta chain. Antigen specificity is unknown. This sample was taken from a study of response to subunit inactivated influenza vaccine. General observations from the study: T cells newly recruited by each seasonal influenza vaccination are few, the authors suggested.

TCRdb passed the RT-PCR reads through MiXCR, listing each CDR3 protein once. The data hold about 540,000 distinct CDR3 sequences, with about 14% observed a single time. Germline V lookup: CDR1 LGHNA, CDR2 YNFKEQ. Trimming took off 5 bases at V and 0 bases at J, with 16 bases between the two ends. This CDR3 spans 16 amino acids. This chain connects TRBV4-2 to TRBJ1-1, with D possibly TRBD1 on 5 matching bases. This TCR was recovered from a man aged 45-60 years who received an inactivated influenza vaccine. The sample was PBMCs from blood, taken about 13 days after vaccination. The CDR3 reads CASSSSTDYMNTEAFF. Here the CDR3 DNA reads TGTGCCAGCAGCTCTTCGACAGACTACATGAACACTGAAGCTTTCTTT.